Listed here are 25 T cell receptor beta chains from one sample, sequenced in a study of T cells in Graves' hyperthyroidism and ophthalmopathy (dated by TCRdb to about 2019). Libraries were made using multiplex PCR. Sequencing took place on an Illumina HiSeq 2000. The TCR beta CDR3 regions were amplified from RNA transcripts. A first-round RT-PCR of the TCR CDR3 used the HTBI primer set with the Qiagen OneStep RT-PCR kit. Through fastp at Q25 and MiXCR, TCRdb rebuilt clones from the public reads, retaining in-frame beta chains. Each CDR3 protein appears once, grouped with its most common genes and DNA. The table for this sample lists 560,000 or so distinct CDR3 sequences; about 20% of them were counted only once. The ten largest clones add up to over 45% of the sample. The sample was blood. The receptors come from a man aged 35-49 years with Graves' ophthalmopathy.

This clonotype has ten or more counts. This chain links TRBV20-1 with TRBJ2-7; either TRBD1 or TRBD2 may fit D (6 bases each). Germline assignment: CDR1 DFQATT and CDR2 SNEGSKA (reference sequence). V lost 6 bases and J 2 bases, leaving 17 bases between the germline ends. The length of the CDR3 is 14 residues. The CDR3 spells CSAETGGGAYEQYF. Written as DNA, the CDR3 is TGCAGTGCCGAGACAGGTGGAGGGGCCTACGAGCAGTACTTC.

This clonotype has more than one count but fewer than ten. DNA of the CDR3: TGTGCCAGCCTACCCGGGACTAACAAAAACATTCAGTACTTC. This codes for CASLPGTNKNIQYF. The chain combines TRBV28 with TRBJ2-4; 7 bases are shared with TRBD2. The junction had 7 bases not matched to a gene; V was cut back by 8 bases and J by 3 bases. This CDR3 has 14 residues. Germline lookup yields CDR1 MDHEN and CDR2 SYDVKM. Based on the CDR3 plus reference TRBV28 and TRBJ2-4, the full variable domain is DVKVTQSSRYLVKRTGEKVFLECVQDMDHENMFWYRQDPGLGLRLIYFSYDVKMKEKGDIPEGYSVSREKKERFSLILESASTNQTSMYLCASLPGTNKNIQYFGAGTRLSVL.

The chain couples TRBV2 to TRBJ2-2; D perhaps matches TRBD2 (7 bases). There are 16 residues in the CDR3. The ends were cut back, 8 bases at V and 1 base at J, with 17 bases in the middle. Germline assignment: CDR1 SNHLY and CDR2 FYNNEI. The CDR3 loop is CASDGRGGLNTGELFF. The CDR3 DNA sequence: TGTGCCAGCGATGGGAGGGGGGGGCTGAACACCGGGGAGCTGTTTTTT.

The chain links TRBV12-3 or TRBV12-4 to TRBJ2-3; D is perhaps TRBD2 (6 bases). The V and J ends lost 7 bases and 6 bases respectively, with 14 bases between them. This CDR3 contains 13 residues. This CDR3 reads CASNPAAGDTQYF. The DNA for the CDR3 is TGTGCCAGCAATCCGGCGGCGGGGGATACGCAGTATTTT.

This clonotype was found many times. This chain links TRBV7-6 with TRBJ2-2; D is unresolved. The germline V and J ends were trimmed by 1 base and 5 bases, with 11 bases remaining between them. The germline V gene has CDR1 SGHVS and CDR2 FNYEAQ. CDR3 length: 15 residues. The CDR3 region has the DNA TGTGCCAGCAGCTTAGAAGTGGCCCGAACCGGGGAGCTGTTTTTT. Translation gives CASSLEVARTGELFF.

V gene TRBV20-1 combines with J gene TRBJ1-2; D not certain. There are 16 residues in the CDR3. The ends were cut back, 0 bases at V and 4 bases at J, with 18 bases in the middle. Germline V lookup: CDR1 DFQATT, CDR2 SNEGSKA (reference sequence). The CDR3 bases are TGCAGTGCTAGAGACCCCTCGGAGGGAACCTCCTATGGCTACACCTTC. This codes for CSARDPSEGTSYGYTF.

This clonotype was counted many times. CDR3 residues: CASNRGLDGTGELFF. DNA of the CDR3: TGCGCCAGCAACAGGGGCTTGGACGGGACCGGGGAGCTGTTTTTT. The rearrangement uses TRBV5-1 and TRBJ2-2, with 7 bases aligning to TRBD1. CDR1 is SGHRS and CDR2 is YFSETQ in the germline V gene. V lost 6 bases and J lost 5; bases outside the gene matches: 10. CDR3 size: 15 residues.

The chain combines TRBV9 with TRBJ2-3; D tentatively reads TRBD1 or TRBD2 (6 bases each). Trimming pared 0 bases from V and 1 base from J, leaving 12 bases between. This CDR3 region has 16 residues. Germline assignment: CDR1 SGDLS and CDR2 YYNGEE. This CDR3 is CASSVDAGQGTDTQYF. CDR3 coding DNA: TGTGCCAGCAGCGTAGACGCGGGACAAGGCACAGATACGCAGTATTTT.

The chain is built from TRBV7-9 and TRBJ1-2; D gene ambiguous. Germline CDR1 is SEHNR and CDR2 is FQNEAQ (reference sequence). The CDR3 contains 14 residues. Trimming cost V 1 base and J 8 bases, with 14 bases left between them. The CDR3 region has the DNA TGTGCCAGCAGCTTAGTCGAGGGCCTCGCGGGCTACACCTTC. It encodes CASSLVEGLAGYTF.

This chain connects TRBV24-1 to TRBJ2-5; TRBD1 might be the D (6 bases). The V gene's germline CDR1 is KGHDR and CDR2 SFDVKD. V dropped 9 bases and J dropped 2 bases, with 15 bases sitting between them. This CDR3 contains 14 residues. The CDR3 DNA reads as TGTGCCACCGGGGATTGGGACAATCAAGAGACCCAGTACTTC. This sequence encodes CATGDWDNQETQYF.

This chain joins TRBV11-2 and TRBJ2-1, with 14 bases identical to TRBD2. CDR1 and CDR2 from the germline V gene are SGHAT and FQNNGV. The junction had 14 bases not matched to a gene; V was cut back by 5 bases and J by 8 bases. CDR3 length: 18 residues. CDR3 in amino acids: CASSDPTGTSGRGHEQFF. The CDR3 DNA follows: TGTGCCAGCAGCGACCCTACCGGGACTAGCGGGAGAGGGCATGAGCAGTTCTTC.

This clonotype has more than one count but fewer than ten. The rearrangement uses TRBV20-1 and TRBJ2-6; D is ambiguous. Trimming left V 3 bases short and J 8 bases short, with 20 bases between. Germline CDR1 DFQATT, CDR2 SNEGSKA (reference sequence). This CDR3 contains 16 residues. The CDR3, as DNA: TGCAGTGCTAGCCCTTCTGCGAGCCGAGTAACCAACGTCCTGACTTTC. Translating it yields CSASPSASRVTNVLTF.

CDR3 DNA: TGTGCCAGCAGTCTCAGCGGAGCAGGGGAGCAGTACTTC. Amino acid sequence: CASSLSGAGEQYF. V is TRBV2 and J is TRBJ2-7; D tentatively reads TRBD1 or TRBD2 (5 bases each). The CDR3 is made up of 13 amino acids. Trimming removed 5 bases at V and 7 bases at J, with 15 bases between. Germline V gene data show CDR1 as SNHLY and CDR2 as FYNNEI.

This clonotype came up once. J is TRBJ2-7 and V is TRBV13, with 13 bases that match TRBD2. Looked up from germline, CDR1 is PRHDT and CDR2 is FYEKMQ (reference sequence). V gave up 5 bases and J gave up 6 bases; unmatched junction bases: 4. The CDR3 extends over 14 amino acids. The CDR3 reads CASSVGTSGVEQYF. The DNA of the CDR3 is TGTGCCAGCAGCGTTGGGACTAGCGGGGTCGAGCAGTACTTC.

The V and J genes are TRBV20-1 and TRBJ1-2, with D unclear. CDR1 is DFQATT and CDR2 is SNEGSKA in the germline V gene (reference sequence). This CDR3 has 12 amino acids. V lost 2 bases and J 3 bases, leaving 7 bases between the germline ends. The CDR3 DNA is TGCAGTGCTAGACGGCAGGACTATGGCTACACCTTC. The encoded protein is CSARRQDYGYTF.

The J gene is TRBJ2-3, the V gene TRBV4-3; 7 nucleotides align to TRBD2. Germline V gene sequence: CDR1 LGHNA, CDR2 YSLEER. With 0 bases clipped from V and 6 bases from J, the junction kept 12 bases outside the gene matches. The CDR3 totals 17 residues. CDR3 coding DNA: TGCGCCAGCAGCCAAGAAAACGCGGGAGAGGGGCTGGATACGCAGTATTTT. Protein: CASSQENAGEGLDTQYF.

This clonotype was counted between two and nine times. The CDR3 is CSAQWGLPTGELFF. The CDR3, as DNA: TGCAGTGCTCAGTGGGGACTACCCACCGGGGAGCTGTTTTTT. The V call is TRBV20-1, the J call TRBJ2-2; 7 nucleotides match TRBD2. The germline gives CDR1 DFQATT, CDR2 SNEGSKA (reference sequence). The CDR3 sequence is 14 residues long. J was trimmed by 4 bases and V by 5 bases; bases with no gene match: 7.

This clonotype was counted at least ten times. V is TRBV20-1 and J is TRBJ1-1, with a weak D call TRBD1 (6 bases). V lost 5 bases to trimming and J lost 5 bases, with 15 bases between them. The CDR3 extends over 13 amino acids. CDR1 DFQATT and CDR2 SNEGSKA come from the germline V gene (reference sequence). The CDR3 protein is CSAGGGRGTEAFF. CDR3 coding DNA: TGCAGTGCTGGGGGGGGCCGAGGGACTGAAGCTTTCTTT.

This clonotype was observed a few times. The gene calls are TRBV2 and TRBJ2-1; TRBD2 matches 11 bases. The V gene's germline CDR1 is SNHLY and CDR2 FYNNEI. CDR3 size: 16 residues. Trimming removed 3 bases from V and 6 bases from J; junction bases left unmatched: 7. DNA for the CDR3: TGTGCCAGCAGTGAGACAGGGGGACTAGCGGTCAATGAGCAGTTCTTC. This gives the protein CASSETGGLAVNEQFF.

The V and J genes are TRBV6-1 and TRBJ2-5; TRBD1 agrees at 8 bases. From germline, CDR1 is MNHNS and CDR2 SASEGT. The CDR3 is 13 amino acids. J was trimmed by 5 bases and V by 6 bases; bases with no gene match: 5. The CDR3 protein is CASSTDRAETQYF. CDR3 DNA: TGTGCCAGCAGCACGGACAGGGCTGAGACCCAGTACTTC.

V usage is TRBV4-1 and J usage is TRBJ1-1, with D unclear. V was trimmed by 0 bases and J by 7 bases, leaving 12 bases between them. The CDR3 has 14 amino acids. Germline values: CDR1 MGHRA, CDR2 YSYEKL. CDR3 nucleotide sequence: TGCGCCAGCAGCCAAGATATAGAAGGGCTTGAAGCTTTCTTT. It codes for CASSQDIEGLEAFF.

This clonotype has only a few counts. The chain couples TRBV12-3 or TRBV12-4 to TRBJ2-3, with D maybe TRBD2 (7 bases). This CDR3 region has 13 residues. V lost 9 bases and J 4 bases, leaving 14 bases between the germline ends. The chain's CDR3 is CASRAGAPDTQYF. The CDR3 DNA sequence: TGTGCCAGTCGGGCGGGGGCCCCAGATACGCAGTATTTT.

The rearrangement links TRBV5-1 to TRBJ2-2; D may be TRBD1 (6 bases). Per germline, CDR1 SGHRS and CDR2 YFSETQ. The CDR3 has 15 amino acids. Trimming took off 7 bases at V and 1 base at J, with 14 bases between the two ends. The CDR3 DNA is TGCGCCAGCCACGCAGGGGAGCTGAACACCGGGGAGCTGTTTTTT. This encodes CASHAGELNTGELFF.

This clonotype was detected a few times. V gene TRBV20-1 combines with J gene TRBJ1-6; TRBD1 is a possible D gene (6 bases). The CDR3 contains 14 residues. Trimming took 1 base from V and 6 from J, leaving 10 bases between them. CDR1 and CDR2 (germline): DFQATT, SNEGSKA (reference sequence). CDR3 sequence (DNA): TGCAGTGCTAGAGTCGGACAGACTAATTCACCCCTCCACTTT. Amino acid sequence: CSARVGQTNSPLHF.

This clonotype was counted many times. This chain joins TRBV7-2 and TRBJ2-7; 10 bases fit TRBD1. The ends lost 2 bases at V and 6 bases at J; junction bases unmatched: 7. This CDR3 has 15 amino acids. CDR1 SGHTA and CDR2 FQGNSA come from the germline V gene. The CDR3 loop reads CASSLQRTGGFEQYF. The DNA of the CDR3 is TGTGCCAGCAGCTTACAGAGGACAGGGGGTTTCGAGCAGTACTTC.